These T cell receptor beta chains were read from a single sample in a study of blood T cell repertoires in COVID-19. The protocol was immunoSEQ multiplex PCR, while the TCRdb copy is restricted to in-frame clones and leaves out a portion. Of 110,000 or so clones listed, roughly 80% were seen once; the top ten hold 2.5%. The sequenced sample was peripheral blood. These receptors were collected from a man in his fifties with acute or convalescent COVID-19. Both conserved end residues are part of each CDR3.

J gene | V gene | CDR3 protein
TRBJ2-2 | TRBV11-2 | CASSLDPGGTGELFF
TRBJ1-6 | TRBV6-2/TRBV6-3 | CASSYWTTFNSYNSPLHF
TRBJ1-4 | TRBV21-1 | CASSSHRSVPNEKLFF
TRBJ1-2 | TRBV28 | CASSSGGYGYTF
TRBJ2-3 | TRBV2 | CAAAPRNPSTDTQYF
TRBJ2-1 | TRBV19 | CASSISGNNEQFF
TRBJ2-7 | TRBV9 | CASSGGLARGEQYF
TRBJ2-7 | TRBV19 | CASSTTASSYEQYF
TRBJ2-3 | TRBV3-1/TRBV3-2 | CASSQGRLAPTSTDTQYF
TRBJ1-1 | TRBV5-1 | CASSSGQGMNTEAFF
TRBJ1-5 | TRBV25-1 | CASSKPVVKQPQHF
TRBJ1-4 | TRBV19 | CASSLGQLLATNEKLFF
TRBJ1-3 | TRBV18 | CASSPGARGNTIYF
TRBJ2-5 | TRBV3-1/TRBV3-2 | CASSQAGVSGGRETQYF
TRBJ2-3 | TRBV7-9 | CASSSQRGLSVDTQYF